These 16 T cell receptor beta chains came from one sample sequenced in a study of OX40 agonist ivuxolimab in advanced cancers. Some clones are missing from TCRdb's copy, which holds only in-frame ones; the method was immunoSEQ multiplex PCR. Of approximately 84,000 clones in the sample, around 84% were seen once. The source material was CD4+ or CD8+ T cells sorted from blood, sampled in a trial of the OX40 agonist ivuxolimab. Receptors were obtained from an adult with an advanced solid tumor such as melanoma, head and neck, liver or kidney cancer.

The rearrangement links TRBV28 to TRBJ2-5; a possible D gene is TRBD1 (6 bases). The end of the DNA fits TRBJ2-7 better, so the J call may be wrong. This CDR3 region has 14 residues. Germline loops: CDR1 MDHEN, CDR2 SYDVKM. CDR3 region: CASVGENRAHEQYF. CDR3 coding DNA: TGTGCCAGCGTGGGGGAGAACAGGGCCCACGAGCAGTACTTC.

This chain links TRBV4-3 with TRBJ2-5; D is unresolved. The germline CDR1 and CDR2 sequences are LGHNA and YSLEER. CDR3 length: 14 amino acids. The germline V and J ends were trimmed by 0 bases and 0 bases, with 5 bases remaining between them. The CDR3 spells CASSQDANQETQYF. CDR3 in DNA: TGCGCCAGCAGCCAAGATGCGAACCAAGAGACCCAGTACTTC.

V is TRBV19 and J is TRBJ1-3; D gene ambiguous. The CDR3 has 17 residues. V shed 6 bases and J shed 2 bases, with 20 bases lying between them. Germline lookup yields CDR1 LNHDA and CDR2 SQIVND (reference sequence). The CDR3 sequence: CASRVLDLRTAGNTIYF. DNA of the CDR3: TGTGCCAGTAGGGTACTCGACTTGCGGACTGCTGGAAACACCATATATTTT.

This clone was counted a single time. The J gene is TRBJ2-3, the V gene TRBV7-9; 7 bases align to TRBD1. Germline CDR1 reads SEHNR; CDR2 reads FQNEAQ (reference sequence). This CDR3 region has 15 residues. V lost 5 bases, J lost 4 bases, and 9 bases stayed unmatched. CDR3 bases: TGTGCCAGCAGCCCGACAGGGACCTTAGCAGATACGCAGTATTTT. It translates to CASSPTGTLADTQYF.

The chain has TRBV15 and TRBJ2-1; TRBD2 aligns across 9 bases. Trimming cost V 0 bases and J 6 bases; bases outside gene matches: 6. The CDR3 runs to 16 residues. Germline V gene sequence: CDR1 LNHNV, CDR2 YYDKDF (reference sequence). The CDR3 is CATSRDLAGASNEQFF. CDR3 bases: TGTGCCACCAGCAGAGATTTAGCGGGGGCGTCCAATGAGCAGTTCTTC.

The chain employs TRBV12-2 and TRBJ1-6; the table assigns TRBD1, which was not confirmed against the DNA. TRBV12-2 represents a pseudogene. This CDR3 spans 17 amino acids. The CDR3 region is CASRFRGQEVNNSPLHF. The DNA for the CDR3 is TGTGCAAGTCGCTTCCGTGGACAGGAGGTAAATAATTCACCCCTCCACTTT.

This clone was picked up a small number of times. This chain joins TRBV5-5 and TRBJ2-2; D remains unclear. Trimming shortened V by 2 bases and J by 6 bases, and 8 bases separated the two germline ends. CDR1 and CDR2 (germline): SGHKS, YYEKEE (reference sequence). There are 13 residues in the CDR3. CDR3 loop: CASSFYSAGELFF. In nucleotides, the CDR3 is TGTGCCAGCAGCTTTTACTCCGCCGGGGAGCTGTTTTTT. Drawing the rest from reference TRBV5-5 and TRBJ2-2, the complete variable domain is DAGVTQSPTHLIKTRGQQVTLRCSPISGHKSVSWYQQVLGQGPQFIFQYYEKEERGRGNFPDRFSARQFPNYSSELNVNALLLGDSALYLCASSFYSAGELFFGEGSRLTVL.

The rearrangement uses TRBV9 and TRBJ2-1; 8 bases line up with TRBD2. Per germline, CDR1 SGDLS and CDR2 YYNGEE. V shed 3 bases and J 1 base; nucleotides not matched to a gene: 3. The length of the CDR3 is 15 residues. CDR3 bases: TGTGCCAGCAGCGCCGGGACTAGATCCTACAATGAGCAGTTCTTC. The encoded protein is CASSAGTRSYNEQFF.

V is TRBV6-1 and J is TRBJ2-7; 8 nucleotides line up with TRBD1. The CDR3 extends over 15 amino acids. Germline CDR1 reads MNHNS; CDR2 reads SASEGT. Losses at the gene ends were 5 bases for V and 4 bases for J; bases not matched to a gene: 10. In nucleotides, the CDR3 is TGTGCCAGCAGTTTGACAGGGGTTGTTGGTTACGAGCAGTACTTC. Amino acid sequence: CASSLTGVVGYEQYF.

V gene TRBV19 combines with J gene TRBJ1-5, with TRBD1 matching over 7 bases. The CDR3 runs to 14 residues. Germline V gene sequence: CDR1 LNHDA, CDR2 SQIVND (reference sequence). J lost 9 bases, V lost 7 bases, and 12 bases had no gene match. The CDR3 nucleotides read TGTGCCAGTAACCGGGACAGTACTCACTCGCCCCAGCATTTT. Protein product: CASNRDSTHSPQHF.

The chain employs TRBV6-5 and TRBJ1-6; unclear D gene. The CDR3 consists of 13 residues. From germline, CDR1 is MNHEY and CDR2 SVGAGI. The V and J ends lost 2 bases and 4 bases respectively, with 3 bases between them. The CDR3 protein is CASSYLYNSPLHF. CDR3 bases: TGTGCCAGCAGTTACCTTTATAATTCACCCCTCCACTTT.

The rearrangement links TRBV10-3 to TRBJ1-1; TRBD1 is a possible D gene (6 bases). CDR1 is ENHRY and CDR2 is SYGVKD in the germline V gene. CDR3 length equals 14 residues. The V end was cut by 5 bases, the J end by 1 base, with 11 bases between. The CDR3 here is CAISSPDRNTEAFF. CDR3 DNA sequence: TGTGCCATCAGTTCCCCGGACAGGAACACTGAAGCTTTCTTT.

This chain connects TRBV25-1 to TRBJ1-1; D remains unclear. V was cut by 3 bases and J by 1 base, with 12 bases left in between. This CDR3 region has 15 residues. Germline CDR1 reads MGHDK; CDR2 reads SYGVNS. For the CDR3, the DNA is TGTGCCAGCAGTGACCCTCGGGGAGCGAACACTGAAGCTTTCTTT. Encoded protein: CASSDPRGANTEAFF.

The chain carries TRBV5-1 and TRBJ2-7; the match to TRBD1 covers 8 bases. The V gene end was trimmed by 3 bases and the J gene end by 0 bases; junction bases not matched to a gene: 5. The CDR3 has 15 residues. Germline lookup yields CDR1 SGHRS and CDR2 YFSETQ. In DNA form, the CDR3 reads TGCGCCAGCAGCTCCCCGGGACAGGCCTCCTACGAGCAGTACTTC. Amino acids: CASSSPGQASYEQYF. Full variable domain (outside the CDR3, taken from reference TRBV5-1 and TRBJ2-7): KAGVTQTPRYLIKTRGQQVTLSCSPISGHRSVSWYQQTPGQGLQFLFEYFSETQRNKGNFPGRFSGRQFSNSRSEMNVSTLELGDSALYLCASSSPGQASYEQYFGPGTRLTVT.

This sequence joins TRBV4-3 and TRBJ1-2, with D possibly being TRBD1 (5 bases). Per the germline V gene, CDR1 is LGHNA and CDR2 is YSLEER. This CDR3 has 15 amino acids. Trimming took 4 bases from V and 4 from J, leaving 16 bases between them. CDR3 sequence (DNA): TGCGCCAGCAGCCTCAGCCTAGGGACTCTCTATGGCTACACCTTC. Protein: CASSLSLGTLYGYTF.

In its sample, this clone was seen a few times. The rearrangement joins TRBV10-1 to TRBJ2-2; D unresolved. In germline, CDR1 is WNHNN, CDR2 SYGVQD (reference sequence). The V gene lost 4 bases and the J gene lost 6 bases, with 12 bases spanning the gap. The CDR3 runs 14 residues. The CDR3 here is CASSVLLGSGELFF. The CDR3 DNA sequence: TGCGCCAGCAGTGTTTTGTTGGGGTCCGGGGAGCTGTTTTTT.